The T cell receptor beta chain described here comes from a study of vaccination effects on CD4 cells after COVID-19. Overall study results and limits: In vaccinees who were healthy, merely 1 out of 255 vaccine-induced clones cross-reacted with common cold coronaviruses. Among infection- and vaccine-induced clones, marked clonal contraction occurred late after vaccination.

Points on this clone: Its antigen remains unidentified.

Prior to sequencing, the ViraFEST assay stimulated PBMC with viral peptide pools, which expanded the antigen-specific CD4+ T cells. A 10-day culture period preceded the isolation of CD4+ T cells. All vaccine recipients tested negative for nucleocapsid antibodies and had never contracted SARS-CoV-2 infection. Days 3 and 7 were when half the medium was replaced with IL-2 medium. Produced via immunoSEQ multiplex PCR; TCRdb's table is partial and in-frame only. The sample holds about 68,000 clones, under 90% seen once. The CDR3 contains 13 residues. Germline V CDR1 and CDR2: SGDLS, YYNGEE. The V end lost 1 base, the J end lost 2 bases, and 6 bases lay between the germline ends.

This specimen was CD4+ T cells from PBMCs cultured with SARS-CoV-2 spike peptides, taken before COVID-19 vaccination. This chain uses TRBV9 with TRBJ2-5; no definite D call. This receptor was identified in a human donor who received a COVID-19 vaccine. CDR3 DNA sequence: TGTGCCAGCAGCGTACTAGGGCAAGAGACCCAGTACTTC. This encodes CASSVLGQETQYF. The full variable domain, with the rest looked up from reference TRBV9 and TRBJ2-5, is DSGVTQTPKHLITATGQRVTLRCSPRSGDLSVYWYQQSLDQGLQFLIQYYNGEERAKGNILERFSAQQFPDLHSELNLSSLELGDSALYFCASSVLGQETQYFGPGTRLLVL.